A single sample gave rise to the 3 T cell receptor beta chains below, sequenced in a study of siplizumab effects on memory and regulatory T cells. Method: immunoSEQ multiplex PCR; TCRdb's copy keeps in-frame clones and lacks some. The repertoire holds tens of thousands of clones, with about 89% as singletons. Sample: CD8+ T cells sorted from blood. The receptors were gathered from a human donor in good health.

The chain combines TRBV4-2 with TRBJ2-7, with D possibly TRBD1 on 5 matching bases. This CDR3 has 14 amino acids. Germline lookup yields CDR1 LGHNA and CDR2 YNFKEQ. Trimming left V 1 base short and J 6 bases short, with 13 bases between. The CDR3 DNA follows: TGTGCCAGCAGCCAAGTCAAGGGGCCCAGCGAGCAGTACTTC. Translating it yields CASSQVKGPSEQYF.

V and J are TRBV4-1 and TRBJ1-1; D gene unclear. The germline CDR1 and CDR2 sequences are MGHRA and YSYEKL. Trimming took off 7 bases at V and 5 bases at J, with 8 bases between the two ends. The CDR3 spans 11 residues. CDR3 region: CASTRGTEAFF. In DNA, the CDR3 is TGCGCCAGCACCCGAGGGACTGAAGCTTTCTTT.

This chain connects TRBV30 to TRBJ2-1; possible D gene TRBD1, 5 bases. The CDR3 covers 13 residues. Per the germline V gene, CDR1 is GTSNPN and CDR2 is SVGIG (reference sequence). V gave up 8 bases and J gave up 8 bases, with 19 bases separating them. CDR3 protein: CAGAYNMNYEQFF. Written as DNA, the CDR3 is TGTGCCGGGGCATACAACATGAACTATGAGCAGTTCTTC.